One sample yielded the 32 T cell receptor beta chains listed below, sequenced in a study of T cell responses to AZD1222 COVID-19 vaccine (dated by TCRdb to the early 2020s). Library preparation employed the immunoSEQ multiplex PCR assay. Held by TCRdb, this immuneACCESS table contains in-frame sequences only and omits some clones. Under half of the omission traces to an unresolved V gene where checked; the cause of the rest is unknown. This sample holds fewer than 45,000 clones; 83% were observed only once. The top ten clones comprise under 65% of the sample. This specimen's time point label, per the study, means: baseline before first vaccination. Source: peripheral blood, taken on day 0 of AZD1222 vaccination. These receptors came from an adult in good health.

The genes are TRBV12-3 or TRBV12-4 and TRBJ1-1; D is undetermined. This CDR3 region has 12 residues. Trimming cost V 5 bases and J 1 base, with 5 bases left between them. The chain's CDR3 is CASSRSNTEAFF. The CDR3 DNA follows: TGTGCCAGCAGTAGGTCGAACACTGAAGCTTTCTTT.

The rearrangement joins TRBV28 to TRBJ1-5, with a possible D match to TRBD1 (5 bases). Trimming left V 7 bases short and J 3 bases short, with 13 bases between. The CDR3 consists of 14 residues. Germline V CDR1 and CDR2: MDHEN, SYDVKM. In nucleotides, the CDR3 is TGTGCCAGCAACCGGGACTCCCACAATCAGCCCCAGCATTTT. Amino acid sequence: CASNRDSHNQPQHF. The whole variable domain, filled in from reference TRBV28 and TRBJ1-5, reads DVKVTQSSRYLVKRTGEKVFLECVQDMDHENMFWYRQDPGLGLRLIYFSYDVKMKEKGDIPEGYSVSREKKERFSLILESASTNQTSMYLCASNRDSHNQPQHFGDGTRLSIL.

The sample holds one count of this clone. The rearrangement joins TRBV30 to TRBJ2-7; 8 positions match TRBD2. Germline CDR1 GTSNPN, CDR2 SVGIG (reference sequence). The CDR3 loop spans 14 amino acids. This CDR3 is CAQSVGGGSYEQYF. CDR3 DNA: TGTGCGCAATCGGTCGGGGGGGGCTCCTACGAGCAGTACTTC.

This clone was picked up a small number of times. The chain recombines TRBV5-5 with TRBJ2-5; perhaps TRBD1 as D (5 bases). The CDR3 is 14 amino acids. Per germline, CDR1 SGHKS and CDR2 YYEKEE (reference sequence). Trimming took off 3 bases at V and 2 bases at J, with 11 bases between the two ends. The CDR3 DNA is TGTGCCAGCAGCTGGACACTAACTCAAGAGACCCAGTACTTC. It encodes CASSWTLTQETQYF.

The chain has TRBV28 and TRBJ2-7, with 10 bases identical to TRBD2. V shed 8 bases, J shed 3 bases, and the junction held 4 bases outside the gene matches. The CDR3 runs 13 residues. CDR1 and CDR2 from the germline V gene are MDHEN and SYDVKM. CDR3 residues: CASALAGDYEQYF. The DNA of the CDR3 is TGTGCCAGCGCGCTAGCGGGGGACTACGAGCAGTACTTC.

The CDR3 DNA is TGTGCCAGTAGGAAAACAGGGGGTTGGGCAGATACGCAGTATTTT. The encoded protein is CASRKTGGWADTQYF. The chain employs TRBV19 and TRBJ2-3, with 8 bases identical to TRBD1. Germline CDR1 and CDR2: LNHDA and SQIVND (reference sequence). This CDR3 comprises 15 residues. Unmatched junction bases numbered 9, after V lost 6 bases and J lost 4 bases.

The chain has TRBV7-3 and TRBJ1-1; no clear D gene. CDR3 length equals 13 residues. V dropped 4 bases and J dropped 1 base, with 7 bases sitting between them. Germline V lookup: CDR1 SGHTA, CDR2 FQGTGA. CDR3 DNA: TGTGCCAGCAGCTCAGCCCGGAACACTGAAGCTTTCTTT. This sequence encodes CASSSARNTEAFF.

This clone is a singleton in its sample. The chain joins TRBV11-1 to TRBJ2-3; unclear D gene. Per germline, CDR1 SGHAT and CDR2 FQDESV (reference sequence). This CDR3 is 12 amino acids long. V was trimmed by 5 bases and J by 6 bases, leaving 9 bases between them. Here the CDR3 DNA reads TGTGCCAGCAGCCCAGGCTCCGATACGCAGTATTTT. Amino acid sequence: CASSPGSDTQYF.

The rearrangement links TRBV30 to TRBJ1-1, with 7 bases that match TRBD1. Germline CDR1 GTSNPN, CDR2 SVGIG (reference sequence). The CDR3 contains 15 residues. J gave up 5 bases and V 4 bases, and 13 bases lay outside the gene matches. Here the CDR3 DNA reads TGTGCCTGGAACGGCCCCGGAGGGGGCAATACTGAAGCTTTCTTT. It codes for CAWNGPGGGNTEAFF. The variable domain in full, with the rest retrieved from reference TRBV30 and TRBJ1-1, is SQTIHQWPATLVQPVGSPLSLECTVEGTSNPNLYWYRQAAGRGLQLLFYSVGIGQISSEVPQNLSASRPQDRQFILSSKKLLLSDSGFYLCAWNGPGGGNTEAFFGQGTRLTVV.

The genes are TRBV10-3 and TRBJ1-1; 8 bases agree with TRBD1. The V and J ends lost 9 bases and 3 bases, in that order; junction bases with no gene match: 9. The CDR3 spans 14 residues. The germline gives CDR1 ENHRY, CDR2 SYGVKD. CDR3 amino acids: CAIGSGTGYTEAFF. Here the CDR3 DNA reads TGTGCCATTGGGTCCGGGACAGGATACACTGAAGCTTTCTTT.

The rearrangement uses TRBV11-2 and TRBJ2-5; D is perhaps TRBD1 (5 bases). Trimming took 6 bases from V and 5 from J, leaving 7 bases between them. Germline CDR1 and CDR2: SGHAT and FQNNGV. This CDR3 spans 11 amino acids. In nucleotides, the CDR3 is TGTGCCAGCAGAAAGGGGGAGACCCAGTACTTC. Protein product: CASRKGETQYF.

V is TRBV7-6 and J is TRBJ1-1; 8 nucleotides agree with TRBD1. CDR3 size: 15 residues. V was pared by 1 base and J by 5 bases, with 6 bases of the junction left unmatched. Per the germline V gene, CDR1 is SGHVS and CDR2 is FNYEAQ. CDR3 nucleotides: TGTGCCAGCAGCTTAGAGCAGGGGGCGAGGACTGAAGCTTTCTTT. Protein sequence: CASSLEQGARTEAFF.

The genes are TRBV6-1 and TRBJ2-1; 11 nucleotides agree with TRBD1. The junction had 5 bases not matched to a gene; V was cut back by 6 bases and J by 7 bases. The germline V gene encodes CDR1 MNHNS and CDR2 SASEGT. The CDR3 is 14 amino acids. The CDR3 here is CASRAGTGGNEQFF. CDR3 in DNA: TGTGCCAGCAGGGCCGGGACAGGGGGGAATGAGCAGTTCTTC.

The gene calls are TRBV5-5 and TRBJ2-7; D remains unclear. The CDR3 spans 12 residues. The V gene's germline CDR1 is SGHKS and CDR2 YYEKEE (reference sequence). V lost 0 bases and J 3 bases, leaving 4 bases between the germline ends. CDR3 coding DNA: TGTGCCAGCAGCTTGGACTTCTACGAGCAGTACTTC. Its translation is CASSLDFYEQYF.

This chain uses TRBV5-4 with TRBJ2-7; 10 bases agree with TRBD2. Germline V CDR1 and CDR2: SGHNT, YYREEE (reference sequence). The J segment lost 2 bases and the V segment lost 0 bases, leaving 2 bases of the junction unmatched. This CDR3 comprises 15 residues. The CDR3 is CASSLASGGPYEQYF. The CDR3 nucleotides are TGTGCCAGCAGCTTGGCTAGCGGGGGACCCTACGAGCAGTACTTC.

This clone was detected once. This chain uses TRBV5-5 with TRBJ1-4; no reliable D call. The germline gives CDR1 SGHKS, CDR2 YYEKEE (reference sequence). The CDR3 covers 14 residues. Between the trimmed V and J ends, which lost 3 bases and 5 bases, there was a span of 11 bases. In DNA, the CDR3 is TGTGCCAGCAGCTGGACCGGGAAAAATGAAAAACTGTTTTTT. Translation: CASSWTGKNEKLFF.

V is TRBV7-3 and J is TRBJ2-7; tentative D call: TRBD2 (5 bases). Trimming shortened V by 5 bases and J by 3 bases, and 14 bases separated the two germline ends. Germline lookup yields CDR1 SGHTA and CDR2 FQGTGA. The CDR3 has 14 amino acids. DNA of the CDR3: TGTGCCAGCAGCCGCGGGCCCTCGGGCTACGAGCAGTACTTC. Encoded protein: CASSRGPSGYEQYF.

The chain uses TRBV5-1 and TRBJ1-5, with no clear D. The CDR3 is 14 residues long. The V and J ends lost 2 bases and 4 bases respectively, with 10 bases between them. Germline values: CDR1 SGHRS, CDR2 YFSETQ. CDR3 coding DNA: TGCGCCAGCAGCTTCGCCGGGGATAATCAGCCCCAGCATTTT. This translates into CASSFAGDNQPQHF.

This chain connects TRBV29-1 to TRBJ2-7, with D perhaps TRBD1 (7 bases). V gave up 4 bases and J gave up 7 bases, with 32 bases separating them. Per the germline V gene, CDR1 is SQVTM and CDR2 is ANQGSEA. The CDR3 sequence is 18 residues long. DNA for the CDR3: TGCAGCGTTGGCGGGATCGGGACAGCGGCTATGGGGGTAGGTGAGCAGTACTTC. Translated: CSVGGIGTAAMGVGEQYF.

The CDR3 nucleotides are TGTGCCAGCAGACGGCAGGGGCTAAATTCACCCCTCCACTTT. This encodes CASRRQGLNSPLHF. The chain has TRBV11-2 and TRBJ1-6; perhaps TRBD1 as D (6 bases). The germline V gene has CDR1 SGHAT and CDR2 FQNNGV. The CDR3 has 14 amino acids. V was trimmed by 6 bases and J by 7 bases, leaving 13 bases between them.

This rearrangement joins TRBV28 to TRBJ1-1, with D perhaps matching TRBD1 (5 bases). This CDR3 contains 16 residues. The germline V gene has CDR1 MDHEN and CDR2 SYDVKM. The ends were cut back, 5 bases at V and 0 bases at J, with 16 bases in the middle. The CDR3 loop reads CASSPERWGVNTEAFF. For the CDR3, the DNA is TGTGCCAGCAGTCCCGAAAGGTGGGGGGTGAACACTGAAGCTTTCTTT.

For the CDR3, the DNA is TGTGCCAGCAGCTTAATCCCAGGGAGAGATGGCTACACCTTC. Its protein is CASSLIPGRDGYTF. The chain is built from TRBV7-3 and TRBJ1-2, with D possibly matching TRBD1 (5 bases). This CDR3 has 14 amino acids. V dropped 1 base and J dropped 6 bases, with 12 bases sitting between them. Looked up from germline, CDR1 is SGHTA and CDR2 is FQGTGA.

The gene calls are TRBV6-6 and TRBJ2-5; maybe TRBD1 (5 bases). The length of the CDR3 is 16 residues. Germline loops: CDR1 MNHNY, CDR2 SVGAGI (reference sequence). With 2 bases removed from V and 1 base from J, the gap between germline ends came to 14 bases. CDR3 protein: CASSYPTGAVQETQYF. In DNA form, the CDR3 reads TGTGCCAGCAGTTACCCGACTGGGGCAGTCCAAGAGACCCAGTACTTC.

This clone was detected a few times. The chain couples TRBV7-9 to TRBJ2-5; the D call may be TRBD1 or TRBD2 (5 bases each). CDR3 size: 14 residues. CDR1 and CDR2 (germline): SEHNR, FQNEAQ (reference sequence). The V and J ends lost 3 bases and 4 bases respectively, with 12 bases between them. CDR3: CASSFDSGRETQYF. DNA for the CDR3: TGTGCCAGCAGCTTTGATTCAGGGAGAGAGACCCAGTACTTC.

The sample holds a few counts of this clone. The genes are TRBV5-3 and TRBJ2-6; the D is unclear. TRBV5-3 belongs to the ORF category, with a function that is uncertain. The ends were cut back, 6 bases at V and 10 bases at J, with 26 bases in the middle. The CDR3 consists of 17 residues. CDR3 amino acids: CARKIEVVNKVGNVLTF. The CDR3 region has the DNA TGTGCCAGAAAGATTGAAGTGGTGAACAAAGTCGGGAACGTCCTGACTTTC.

The V gene is TRBV3-1 (or the pseudogene TRBV3-2), the J gene TRBJ1-5; D gene unclear. Germline CDR1 and CDR2: LGHDT and YNNKEL (reference sequence). The V and J ends lost 8 bases and 0 bases respectively, with 2 bases between them. CDR3 length equals 11 residues. Written as DNA, the CDR3 is TGTGCCAGCCATAGCAATCAGCCCCAGCATTTT. It specifies CASHSNQPQHF.

The chain carries TRBV5-6 and TRBJ1-1; tentatively, D is TRBD1 (5 bases). The V gene lost 4 bases and the J gene lost 1 base, with 11 bases spanning the gap. Germline CDR1 SGHDT, CDR2 YYEEEE. CDR3 length: 14 amino acids. The CDR3 nucleotides read TGTGCCAGCAGCCGGGGGGTACAGAACACTGAAGCTTTCTTT. This translates into CASSRGVQNTEAFF.

This chain links TRBV4-1 with TRBJ2-4; a weak D match, TRBD1 (6 bases). Trimming took 3 bases from V and 5 from J, leaving 11 bases between them. This CDR3 spans 14 amino acids. Germline CDR1 reads MGHRA; CDR2 reads YSYEKL. CDR3 residues: CASSQGDTQNIQYF. CDR3 in DNA: TGCGCCAGCAGCCAGGGGGACACCCAAAACATTCAGTACTTC.

The chain employs TRBV4-1 and TRBJ2-2; 7 bases are shared with TRBD1. V trimming: 4 bases; J trimming: 4 bases; junction bases outside the gene matches: 9. Germline CDR1 reads MGHRA; CDR2 reads YSYEKL. The CDR3 is 16 residues long. This chain's CDR3 is CASSPSTGAGTGELFF. CDR3 sequence (DNA): TGCGCCAGCAGCCCCTCAACAGGGGCCGGCACCGGGGAGCTGTTTTTT.

The chain uses TRBV28 and TRBJ1-5, with TRBD1 matching over 8 bases. CDR1 is MDHEN and CDR2 is SYDVKM in the germline V gene. This CDR3 comprises 15 residues. V trimming: 3 bases; J trimming: 2 bases; junction bases outside the gene matches: 3. The CDR3 DNA reads as TGTGCCAGCAGTTTGTTGGGACAGGGCAATCAGCCCCAGCATTTT. Translated, it gives CASSLLGQGNQPQHF.

This clone has a single count. The chain recombines TRBV10-3 with TRBJ2-7; the match to TRBD1 covers 7 bases. The CDR3 loop spans 12 amino acids. V trimming: 10 bases; J trimming: 2 bases; junction bases outside the gene matches: 5. The germline V gene has CDR1 ENHRY and CDR2 SYGVKD. The CDR3 spells CASTGTAYEQYF. In nucleotides, the CDR3 is TGTGCCAGTACCGGGACAGCCTACGAGCAGTACTTC.

This clone has just a few counts. The V gene is TRBV19, the J gene TRBJ2-7; D is possibly TRBD1 (5 bases). The CDR3 is 18 residues long. CDR1 and CDR2 (germline): LNHDA, SQIVND (reference sequence). V was shortened by 1 base and J by 5 bases, with 24 bases between the two germline ends. This chain's CDR3 is CASSIVASRNRHRHEQYF. Written as DNA, the CDR3 is TGTGCCAGTAGTATAGTGGCTTCTAGGAACAGGCACCGTCACGAGCAGTACTTC.